This passage covers 10 T cell receptor beta chains from one sample sequenced in a study of tumor and adjacent non-tumor tissue in lung cancer (dated by TCRdb to about 2018). Bulk unsorted tissue served as the source for RNA extraction, and RNA quality was assessed using a NanoDrop ND-1000 and an Agilent 2100. Normal lung samples were distant non-tumor tissue taken more than 3 cm from the tumor edge. Receptor libraries were prepared by multiplex PCR. Data came from an Illumina HiSeq 2500. TCRbeta libraries were constructed through three rounds of nested PCR with primers (Table S4) according to protocols adapted from ARM-PCR. TCRdb handled the public reads itself, with Q25 trimming in fastp and clone calling in MiXCR, and kept productive beta chains. Entries are consolidated by CDR3 protein sequence, retaining the most common genes and DNA. In all, the sample holds more than 85,000 distinct CDR3 sequences, and about 60% of those were seen once. In total, the top ten clones hold around a fifth of the sample.

Material: distant non-tumor lung tissue. These TCRs come from a man aged 25 to 45 with non-small cell lung cancer.

Concerning this clonotype: Relative to the germline gene, one junction end is altered; a read error may explain this. The V gene is TRBV6-5, the J gene TRBJ1-2, with TRBD1 matching over 10 bases. The CDR3 spans 13 residues. Germline CDR1 and CDR2: MNHEY and SVGAGI. CDR3 coding DNA: TGTGCCGGCAGTACCGGACAGGGGGATGACTACACCTTC. Protein product: CAGSTGQGDDYTF.

This clonotype was observed a few times. A single base separates this from a much larger clone, so it may be a read error. This chain joins TRBV5-4 and TRBJ2-2, with no clear D. Germline V lookup: CDR1 SGHNT, CDR2 YYREEE (reference sequence). The CDR3 is made up of 13 amino acids. The CDR3 region has the DNA TGTGTCAGCAGCACGGGGAACACCGGGGAGCTGTTTTTT. This translates into CVSSTGNTGELFF.

Regarding this clonotype: One end of the junction fails to match germline, which may point to a read error. The chain has TRBV11-2 and TRBJ2-7; TRBD2 might be the D (6 bases). This CDR3 spans 15 amino acids. Germline V gives CDR1 SGHAT, CDR2 FQNNGV. CDR3 in DNA: TGTGCAAGCAGCACCCCCGTGACTAGGTATCACGAGCAGTACTTC. Its translation: CASSTPVTRYHEQYF.

This clonotype turned up a few times. Sequence at one end of the junction differs from germline and may be a read error. The chain is built from TRBV11-2 and TRBJ1-1; D remains unclear. The germline V gene encodes CDR1 SGHAT and CDR2 FQNNGV. This CDR3 is built from 17 residues. CDR3 region: CASSLIRYPSGSTEAFF. As DNA, the CDR3 is TGTGCCAGTAGCTTAATCCGGTATCCTTCAGGCAGCACTGAAGCTTTCTTT.

This clonotype was detected ten times or more. The chain joins TRBV20-1 to TRBJ2-7; a weak D match, TRBD2 (5 bases). The CDR3 is 13 amino acids. Trimming cost V 6 bases and J 5 bases, with 17 bases left between them. The germline V gene encodes CDR1 DFQATT and CDR2 SNEGSKA (reference sequence). CDR3 DNA sequence: TGCAGTGCCAGGTCGCTAGCTTGGGACGAGCAGTACTTC. Its protein is CSARSLAWDEQYF.

As regards this clonotype: Just one base apart from a much larger clone, this may be a read error. The chain employs TRBV5-4 and TRBJ1-5; no reliable D call. The CDR3 has 9 residues. Germline CDR1 SGHNT, CDR2 YYREEE (reference sequence). Deletions cut 4 bases from V and 12 bases from J, with 5 bases between. In DNA form, the CDR3 reads TGTGCCAGCAGCCATCGCCAGCATTTT. It translates to CASSHRQHF. Looking up the rest from reference TRBV5-4 and TRBJ1-5 gives the full variable domain: ETGVTQSPTHLIKTRGQQVTLRCSSQSGHNTVSWYQQALGQGPQFIFQYYREEENGRGNFPPRFSGLQFPNYSSELNVNALELDDSALYLCASSHRQHFGDGTRLSIL.

About this clonotype itself: Relative to the germline gene, one junction end is altered; a read error may explain this. The V gene is TRBV11-3, the J gene TRBJ2-1; TRBD2 aligns across 7 bases. The CDR3 is 18 residues long. CDR1 and CDR2 from the germline V gene are SGHNT and YENEEA. CDR3 bases: TGTACCAGCAGCTTAGCCAGCGGGGCTTTTAGCTCCTACAATAAGCAGTTCTTC. Translated: CTSSLASGAFSSYNKQFF. Full variable domain (missing parts from reference TRBV11-3 and TRBJ2-1): EAGVVQSPRYKIIEKKQPVAFWCNPISGHNTLYWYLQNLGQGPELLIRYENEEAVDDSQLPKDRFSAERLKGVDSTLKIQPAELGDSAVYLCTSSLASGAFSSYNKQFFGPGTRLTVL.

V and J are TRBV20-1 and TRBJ1-2; TRBD1 matches 7 bases. The CDR3 runs 13 residues. Per the germline V gene, CDR1 is DFQATT and CDR2 is SNEGSKA (reference sequence). In nucleotides, the CDR3 is TGCAATGCGAAGACAGGGAGAGACTATGGCTACACCTTC. This encodes CNAKTGRDYGYTF.

The chain carries TRBV11-2 and TRBJ2-5; D perhaps matches TRBD2 (5 bases). The CDR3 spans 15 residues. Germline V lookup: CDR1 SGHAT, CDR2 FQNNGV. Trimming left V 2 bases short and J 1 base short, with 11 bases between. Written as DNA, the CDR3 is TGTGCCAGCAGCTTAAGAGGACTGACCCAAGAGACCCAGTACTTC. Amino acids: CASSLRGLTQETQYF.

The rearrangement joins TRBV30 to TRBJ2-3; D remains ambiguous. This CDR3 has 12 amino acids. Trimming took 5 bases from V and 3 from J, leaving 9 bases between them. Germline lookup yields CDR1 GTSNPN and CDR2 SVGIG (reference sequence). The CDR3: CAWCRLTDTQYF. The CDR3 nucleotides are TGTGCCTGGTGTCGGCTAACAGATACGCAGTATTTT.